The rows below give T cell receptor beta chains drawn from one sample of a study of radiotherapy plus CTLA-4 blockade in lung cancer. The method was immunoSEQ multiplex PCR; TCRdb's version includes in-frame clones alone and lacks a portion of them. The sample carries under 65,000 clones, about 76% recorded once. The input for sequencing was peripheral blood, taken from a patient treated with radiotherapy plus ipilimumab. These receptors all come from a human donor with non-small cell lung cancer whose response to radiotherapy plus ipilimumab could not be evaluated. Both conserved end residues are part of each CDR3. Fields, in order: V gene, J gene, CDR3 length, D gene, clone size, CDR3 DNA, CDR3 protein. D genes are given only for firm matches. Size is stated for part of the rows, as once, few or many counts, or as a class when the clone is expanded.

>TRBV29-1|TRBJ2-5|16|-|-
TGCAGCGTTGAAGATCGGGGGTTAGCGGCACAAGAGACCCAGTACTTC
CSVEDRGLAAQETQYF
>TRBV7-6|TRBJ1-1|15|TRBD1|-
TGTGCCAGACTGGACAGGGGGTATCCGGGCACTGAAGCTTTCTTT
CARLDRGYPGTEAFF
>TRBV29-1|TRBJ2-5|11|-|-
TGCAGCGTTGTCGGGCAAGAGACCCAGTACTTC
CSVVGQETQYF
>TRBV5-4|TRBJ2-3|17|TRBD2|-
TGTGCCAGCAGCTTGAAATTAGGACTAGCTCTCCCAGATACGCAGTATTTT
CASSLKLGLALPDTQYF
>TRBV19|TRBJ2-5|17|TRBD1|-
TGTGCCAGTAGTACTCAATCCGGGACAGGGGAGGAAGAGACCCAGTACTTC
CASSTQSGTGEEETQYF
>TRBV30|TRBJ2-7|13|TRBD1|once
TGTGCCTGTACTGGGGACAGCTCCTACGAGCAGTACTTC
CACTGDSSYEQYF
>TRBV28|TRBJ2-7|15|TRBD2|-
TGTGCCAGCAGATGGACTAGCGGGAGATCTGCCGAGCAGTACTTC
CASRWTSGRSAEQYF
>TRBV6-6|TRBJ2-7|16|TRBD2|-
TGTGCCAGCAGTTACTCAAGGCTAGCGGGAGATGACGAGCAGTACTTC
CASSYSRLAGDDEQYF
>TRBV27|TRBJ2-3|20|TRBD2|once
TGTGCCAGCAGTTTTAGGTTTACCGGAACACGGGGGGGAAACACAGATACGCAGTATTTT
CASSFRFTGTRGGNTDTQYF
>TRBV7-2|TRBJ2-7|15|-|-
TGTGCCAGCAGTAACGACGCCGGCGGGCTCTACGAGCAGTACTTC
CASSNDAGGLYEQYF
>TRBV18|TRBJ2-3|16|TRBD2|-
TGTGCCAGCTCACCACTTTCGGCTAGCGGGGGGGATACGCAGTATTTT
CASSPLSASGGDTQYF